The 15 T cell receptor beta chains below all came from one sample that was sequenced in a study of blood T cell repertoires in COVID-19 (dated by TCRdb to 2020 to 2021). The protocol used for the library was the immunoSEQ multiplex PCR assay. TCRdb limited this immuneACCESS table to in-frame rearrangements with V and J called. A share of clones is missing; checked studies link under half to unresolved V genes, and the rest is unexplained. This sample comprises under 300,000 clones, 75% to 95% of them detected only once. Approximately 1.9% of the sample is taken by the ten largest. Specimen: PBMCs or T cells enriched from blood (not recorded which). The origin of the receptors is a young woman who had recovered from COVID-19.

V and J are TRBV2 and TRBJ2-2; 9 bases are shared with TRBD2. This CDR3 is 18 amino acids long. Germline assignment: CDR1 SNHLY and CDR2 FYNNEI. Trimming at V came to 6 bases and at J to 4 bases, leaving 15 bases not matched to a gene. The CDR3 loop reads CASRDPTSAGGITGELFF. The CDR3 coding sequence is TGTGCCAGCAGGGACCCTACGAGTGCGGGGGGGATCACCGGGGAGCTGTTTTTT.

The chain uses TRBV4-1 and TRBJ1-1, with a possible D match to TRBD1 (6 bases). Germline values: CDR1 MGHRA, CDR2 YSYEKL. This CDR3 comprises 15 residues. V lost 4 bases to trimming and J lost 4 bases, with 16 bases between them. The CDR3 reads CASSLGPGVGTEAFF. The CDR3 DNA sequence: TGCGCCAGCAGCCTCGGCCCAGGGGTGGGCACTGAAGCTTTCTTT.

Here the CDR3 DNA reads TGTGCCAGTAGTCATCAGGGGTCTAGCGGGGGTAGGAACACCGGGGAGCTGTTTTTT. Protein product: CASSHQGSSGGRNTGELFF. The chain recombines TRBV19 with TRBJ2-2, with 10 bases fitting TRBD2. The germline CDR1 and CDR2 sequences are LNHDA and SQIVND (reference sequence). V lost 5 bases and J lost 1; bases outside the gene matches: 13. The CDR3 is 19 amino acids. The full variable domain, with the rest looked up from reference TRBV19 and TRBJ2-2, is DGGITQSPKYLFRKEGQNVTLSCEQNLNHDAMYWYRQDPGQGLRLIYYSQIVNDFQKGDIAEGYSVSREKKESFPLTVTSAQKNPTAFYLCASSHQGSSGGRNTGELFFGEGSRLTVL.

The rearrangement joins TRBV9 to TRBJ1-2; D unclear. This CDR3 comprises 14 residues. Germline V gene data show CDR1 as SGDLS and CDR2 as YYNGEE. V lost 0 bases and J 4 bases, leaving 10 bases between the germline ends. The CDR3: CASSVESVSYGYTF. The CDR3 DNA follows: TGTGCCAGCAGCGTAGAGTCGGTTTCCTATGGCTACACCTTC.

This clone has only one observation. The V and J genes are TRBV27 and TRBJ1-5; D possibly corresponds to TRBD1 (6 bases). The germline V and J ends were trimmed by 5 bases and 10 bases, with 21 bases remaining between them. Germline V lookup: CDR1 MNHEY, CDR2 SMNVEV (reference sequence). This CDR3 is 15 amino acids long. Here the CDR3 reads CASSLKPGQAGPQHF. CDR3 nucleotides: TGTGCCAGCAGTCTGAAACCGGGACAAGCGGGACCCCAGCATTTT.

The chain joins TRBV6-5 to TRBJ1-1; TRBD1 might be the D (5 bases). V was clipped by 2 bases and J by 7 bases, with 5 bases between them. Germline CDR1 and CDR2: MNHEY and SVGAGI. The CDR3 runs 11 residues. The chain's CDR3 is CASSYQGEAFF. CDR3 coding DNA: TGTGCCAGCAGTTACCAGGGTGAAGCTTTCTTT.

In its sample, this clone was seen once. The chain employs TRBV11-3 and TRBJ1-1; perhaps TRBD1 as D (6 bases). The length of the CDR3 is 15 residues. Germline lookup yields CDR1 SGHNT and CDR2 YENEEA. Trimming pared 5 bases from V and 0 bases from J, leaving 13 bases between. The DNA of the CDR3 is TGTGCCAGCAGCGCCGTACAGGGAGTGAACACTGAAGCTTTCTTT. Its translation is CASSAVQGVNTEAFF. Looking up the rest from reference TRBV11-3 and TRBJ1-1 gives the full variable domain: EAGVVQSPRYKIIEKKQPVAFWCNPISGHNTLYWYLQNLGQGPELLIRYENEEAVDDSQLPKDRFSAERLKGVDSTLKIQPAELGDSAVYLCASSAVQGVNTEAFFGQGTRLTVV.

The J gene is TRBJ1-1, the V gene TRBV28; 7 bases match TRBD1. Per the germline V gene, CDR1 is MDHEN and CDR2 is SYDVKM. V shed 8 bases and J 3 bases; nucleotides not matched to a gene: 9. This CDR3 is 14 amino acids long. The CDR3 DNA is TGTGCCAGCGGAACACAGGGGTGGGACACTGAAGCTTTCTTT. Translation gives CASGTQGWDTEAFF.

The gene calls are TRBV28 and TRBJ2-7; 14 nucleotides match TRBD2. The length of the CDR3 is 15 residues. With 6 bases clipped from V and 6 bases from J, the junction kept 7 bases outside the gene matches. The germline V gene has CDR1 MDHEN and CDR2 SYDVKM. DNA of the CDR3: TGTGCCAGCAGACAGGGACTAGCGGGAGTGGGCGAGCAGTACTTC. It encodes CASRQGLAGVGEQYF. Filled out from reference TRBV28 and TRBJ2-7, the complete variable domain reads DVKVTQSSRYLVKRTGEKVFLECVQDMDHENMFWYRQDPGLGLRLIYFSYDVKMKEKGDIPEGYSVSREKKERFSLILESASTNQTSMYLCASRQGLAGVGEQYFGPGTRLTVT.

The rearrangement uses TRBV4-3 and TRBJ1-2, with 7 bases identical to TRBD1. The CDR3 totals 12 residues. Germline V gives CDR1 LGHNA, CDR2 YSLEER. Losses at the gene ends were 8 bases for V and 3 bases for J; bases not matched to a gene: 3. In DNA, the CDR3 is TGCGCCAGCGGCAGGGGGGACTATGGCTACACCTTC. Its translation is CASGRGDYGYTF.

CDR3 in amino acids: CAAGAGVSTEAFF. The CDR3 DNA is TGTGCCGCAGGGGCAGGGGTTAGCACTGAAGCTTTCTTT. This rearrangement joins TRBV10-3 to TRBJ1-1; a weak D match, TRBD1 (6 bases). This CDR3 has 13 residues. Trimming took 11 bases from V and 4 from J, leaving 17 bases between them. In germline, CDR1 is ENHRY, CDR2 SYGVKD.

In its sample, this clone was seen once. The rearrangement joins TRBV2 to TRBJ1-5; D unresolved. The germline CDR1 and CDR2 sequences are SNHLY and FYNNEI. CDR3 length: 15 amino acids. V was trimmed by 6 bases and J by 0 bases, leaving 12 bases between them. The DNA for the CDR3 is TGTGCCAGCAGATACAGAGGGAATAGCAATCAGCCCCAGCATTTT. Residues: CASRYRGNSNQPQHF.

The chain carries TRBV5-4 and TRBJ1-1; 9 nucleotides agree with TRBD1. Germline-derived CDR1 and CDR2 are SGHNT and YYREEE (reference sequence). This CDR3 is 15 amino acids long. The V and J ends lost 4 bases and 5 bases, in that order; junction bases with no gene match: 9. CDR3 residues: CASSLGGQGMTEAFF. As DNA, the CDR3 is TGTGCCAGCAGCCTCGGCGGACAGGGGATGACTGAAGCTTTCTTT.

The chain is built from TRBV4-3 and TRBJ2-1; D ambiguous. The CDR3 runs to 15 residues. Trimming took 1 base from V and 8 from J, leaving 15 bases between them. Germline assignment: CDR1 LGHNA and CDR2 YSLEER. The CDR3 here is CASSQGHFPFDEQFF. CDR3 DNA sequence: TGCGCCAGCAGCCAAGGACACTTCCCTTTCGATGAGCAGTTCTTC.

The sample holds a few counts of this clone. The same CDR3 is also encoded by other DNA sequences in this sample. The chain has TRBV4-2 and TRBJ1-5; D remains unclear. CDR1 and CDR2 from the germline V gene are LGHNA and YNFKEQ. Trimming stripped 0 bases from V and 7 bases from J, with 7 bases between. This CDR3 has 13 amino acids. CDR3 loop: CASSQDLGQPQHF. The CDR3 DNA sequence: TGTGCCAGCAGCCAAGATCTCGGGCAGCCCCAGCATTTT.